This T cell receptor (beta chain) was profiled in a study of T cells in Graves' hyperthyroidism and ophthalmopathy. This clonotype has a count of ten or more. A patient was excluded if there was uncontrolled infection, other autoimmune disease, pregnancy or lactation. The CDR3 regions of TCR beta were amplified from RNA transcripts. During a first-round RT-PCR of the TCR CDR3, the HTBI primer set was used. TCRdb used MiXCR to reprocess the multiplex PCR reads, holding one entry per CDR3 protein. Of fewer than 900,000 distinct CDR3 sequences listed, roughly 15% are singletons. V was shortened by 2 bases and J by 4 bases, with 11 bases between the two germline ends. The germline V gene has CDR1 SGHTA and CDR2 FQGNSA. The CDR3 consists of 14 residues.

V gene TRBV7-2 combines with J gene TRBJ1-1; unclear D gene. The origin of this receptor is a young man with Graves' hyperthyroidism. The sequencing input was blood. The CDR3 DNA reads TGTGCCAGCAGCTTAACGCGGCTTACCACTGAAGCTTTCTTT. Encoded protein: CASSLTRLTTEAFF. The full variable domain, with the rest looked up from reference TRBV7-2 and TRBJ1-1, is GAGVSQSPSNKVTEKGKDVELRCDPISGHTALYWYRQSLGQGLEFLIYFQGNSAPDKSGLPSDRFSAERTGGSVSTLTIQRTQQEDSAVYLCASSLTRLTTEAFFGQGTRLTVV.